This T cell receptor (beta chain) was observed in a study of cytomegalovirus exposure and HLA in healthy donors. This clone was recorded only once. V was trimmed by 1 base and J by 3 bases, leaving 15 bases between them. The germline gives CDR1 MGHRA, CDR2 YSYEKL. The CDR3 sequence is 16 residues long. The donors were part of the roughly 120-subject validation cohort, which stood apart from the roughly 670-subject first cohort. Repertoires were generated with immunoSEQ multiplex PCR, while TCRdb's copy carries only in-frame clones and drops some. The repertoire includes approximately 230,000 clones, roughly 84% of them detected once, and approximately 12% sits in the top ten.

Sequenced input: PBMCs. The receptor comes from a man in his late teens or twenties in good health and CMV-seropositive. The J gene is TRBJ1-1, the V gene TRBV4-1; D is unresolved. This CDR3 is CASSQGAGPRDTEAFF. CDR3 bases: TGCGCCAGCAGCCAAGGGGCAGGCCCAAGGGACACTGAAGCTTTCTTT.